This record concerns one T cell receptor (beta chain) sequence. Its matching antigen is unknown. Sorted-subset replicate PCR reactions were performed with about 200 ng DNA, corresponding to tens of thousands of T cell genomes. The protocol was immunoSEQ multiplex PCR, while the TCRdb copy is restricted to in-frame clones and leaves out a portion. The sample has around 620,000 clones, 85% to 95% seen once. Germline V gene lookup returns CDR1 SEHNR and CDR2 FQNEAQ (reference sequence). CDR3 length: 17 amino acids. V lost 11 bases and J lost 4; bases outside the gene matches: 19. This entry belongs to a study of shared clonotypes between healthy human individuals. Points from the study as a whole: The study generally estimated greater richness for naive than memory subsets. Researchers sampled only blood; tissue repertoires likely differ. Relative to their counterparts shared across all four donors, non-shared clonotypes exhibited diminished generation probabilities.

Naive CD8 populations comprised CD45RO-negative cells positively selected for CCR7, excluding terminally differentiated effector memory CD45RA+ cells. Material: naive CD8+ T cells sorted from blood. This chain uses TRBV7-9 with TRBJ2-7; 11 bases are shared with TRBD2. This TCR was sampled from a woman in her thirties in good health. The CDR3 DNA reads TGTGCCCTAGGGTTACAGCCACCGGGACTAGCGGATTACGAGCAGTACTTC. Residues: CALGLQPPGLADYEQYF.